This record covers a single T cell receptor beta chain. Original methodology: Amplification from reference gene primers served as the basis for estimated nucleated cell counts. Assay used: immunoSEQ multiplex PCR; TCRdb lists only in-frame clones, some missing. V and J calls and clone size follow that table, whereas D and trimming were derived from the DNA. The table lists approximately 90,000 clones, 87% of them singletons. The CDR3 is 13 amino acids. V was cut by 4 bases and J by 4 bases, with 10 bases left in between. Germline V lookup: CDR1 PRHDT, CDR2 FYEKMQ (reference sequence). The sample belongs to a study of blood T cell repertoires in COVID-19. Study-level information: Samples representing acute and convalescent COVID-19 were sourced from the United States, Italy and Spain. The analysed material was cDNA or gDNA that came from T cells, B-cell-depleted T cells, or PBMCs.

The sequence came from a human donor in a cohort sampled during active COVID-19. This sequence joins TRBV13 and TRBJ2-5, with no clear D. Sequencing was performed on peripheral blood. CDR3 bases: TGTGCCAGCAGCTCCCTAAGAGGAGAGACCCAGTACTTC. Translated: CASSSLRGETQYF.